The T cell receptor (beta chain) described here comes from a study of cytomegalovirus exposure and HLA in healthy donors. The PCR had 60 Vbeta and 13 Jbeta primers. The table came from immunoSEQ multiplex PCR; TCRdb's copy has only in-frame clones and leaves some out. The data contain 250,000 or so clones, over 75% of them seen just once; the ten biggest clones take up 1.3%. There are 13 residues in the CDR3. Germline-derived CDR1 and CDR2 are PRHDT and FYEKMQ (reference sequence). V gave up 2 bases and J gave up 4 bases, with 6 bases separating them. General study results and limits: Among TCR beta chains, those listed as cytomegalovirus-associated numbered over 150.

As concerns this clone: Its antigen remains unknown.

The sequence was obtained from a human donor in good health. Sequencing used PBMCs. V and J are TRBV13 and TRBJ2-1; D is uncertain. The CDR3 sequence: CASSLRRYNEQFF. CDR3 DNA: TGTGCCAGCAGCTTACGGCGGTACAATGAGCAGTTCTTC.